A selection of T cell receptor beta chains follows, all from one sample in a study of OX40 agonist ivuxolimab in advanced cancers. The method was immunoSEQ multiplex PCR; TCRdb's version includes in-frame clones alone and lacks a portion of them. The sample consists of roughly 67,000 clones, over 70% of them appearing once. Sample: CD4+ or CD8+ T cells sorted from blood, taken in a trial of the OX40 agonist ivuxolimab. The receptors stem from an adult with an advanced solid tumor such as melanoma, head and neck, liver or kidney cancer. The conserved cysteine and the conserved F or W are not part of the CDR3 here. D genes are given only for firm matches.

V	D	J	CDR3
TRBV6-6	TRBD2	TRBJ2-3	ASSYPSGATDTQY
TRBV28	NA	TRBJ1-4	ASRGPNNEKLF
TRBV6-5	TRBD1	TRBJ1-3	ASSSNPGQFGNTIY
TRBV6-4	TRBD2	TRBJ2-3	ASSESERGSTDTQY
TRBV27	NA	TRBJ1-5	ASTAGRNQPQH
TRBV7-2	NA	TRBJ2-7	ASSLAQTRGEQY
TRBV5-1	TRBD1	TRBJ1-2	ASSSTGDDYGYT
TRBV6-5	NA	TRBJ1-3	ASSSLRAFGNTIY
TRBV7-8	NA	TRBJ1-5	ASSRRGNQPQH
TRBV19	TRBD1	TRBJ1-5	ASSTGTGDNQPQH
TRBV2	NA	TRBJ1-2	ASTSGRTYGYT
TRBV7-9	NA	TRBJ1-2	ASSWEVFEDMNYGYT
TRBV19	NA	TRBJ2-1	ASSISSGVPYNEQF